The rows below give T cell receptor beta chains drawn from one sample of a study of cytomegalovirus exposure and HLA in healthy donors. TCRdb keeps only in-frame clones here, not all; method: immunoSEQ multiplex PCR. Of around 110,000 clones listed, 79% are singletons. The sequenced sample consisted of PBMCs. All receptors derive from a man aged 25-45 years in good health and CMV-seropositive. CDR3s include the opening cysteine and the closing phenylalanine or tryptophan. The D gene is left open where the match is weak. Clone size is given for some rows only: seen once, a few or many times, or a class if the clone is expanded.

V	size	J	D	CDR3	DNA
TRBV6-4	once	TRBJ2-7	TRBD2	CASSPTSGRIYEQYF	TGTGCCAGCAGTCCGACTAGCGGGCGTATCTACGAGCAGTACTTC
TRBV5-5	-	TRBJ1-2	-	CASSLGAGRLDGYTF	TGTGCCAGCAGCTTGGGGGCAGGGCGGTTAGACGGCTACACCTTC
TRBV28	-	TRBJ2-7	TRBD2	CASTLAGGSYEQYF	TGTGCCAGCACGCTAGCGGGGGGCTCCTACGAGCAGTACTTC
TRBV30	-	TRBJ1-5	-	CAWSVLDQPQHF	TGTGCCTGGAGTGTACTAGATCAGCCCCAGCATTTT
TRBV27	-	TRBJ2-1	-	CASRGAFDFDEQFF	TGTGCCAGCAGGGGGGCTTTCGATTTCGATGAGCAGTTCTTC
TRBV4-1	-	TRBJ2-1	TRBD2	CASSQTSGTSVHYEQFF	TGCGCCAGCAGCCAAACCTCCGGGACTAGCGTTCATTATGAGCAGTTCTTC
TRBV11-3	-	TRBJ1-1	-	CASSLVIPSAERGTEAFF	TGTGCCAGCAGCTTAGTTATCCCATCTGCGGAAAGGGGCACTGAAGCTTTCTTT
TRBV28	-	TRBJ1-2	TRBD1	CASSTQGQGHYGYTF	TGTGCCAGCAGTACCCAGGGACAGGGACACTATGGCTACACCTTC
TRBV11-2	-	TRBJ1-4	-	CASSLARPTALGEKLFF	TGTGCCAGCAGCTTGGCTAGACCCACAGCACTAGGTGAAAAACTGTTTTTT
TRBV5-4	-	TRBJ2-1	TRBD1	CASSGTTGALLYNEQFF	TGTGCCAGCAGCGGTACAACAGGGGCCCTACTTTACAATGAGCAGTTCTTC
TRBV27	-	TRBJ2-7	-	CASSLGPGTRFYEQYF	TGTGCCAGCAGTTTAGGACCCGGGACACGATTTTACGAGCAGTACTTC
TRBV5-1	few	TRBJ2-1	TRBD2	CASSAVVGGSRYNEQFF	TGCGCCAGCAGCGCGGTGGTGGGCGGGAGTCGCTACAATGAGCAGTTCTTC
TRBV6-5	-	TRBJ2-1	-	CASSYAASSYNEQFF	TGTGCCAGCAGTTACGCGGCCAGTTCCTACAATGAGCAGTTCTTC
TRBV7-2	-	TRBJ1-5	-	CASSSFSSNQPQHF	TGTGCCAGCAGCTCCTTTAGTAGCAATCAGCCCCAGCATTTT
TRBV5-4	-	TRBJ2-7	-	CASSTPGWGGRYEQYF	TGTGCCAGCAGCACGCCTGGGTGGGGGGGCCGCTACGAGCAGTACTTC
TRBV2	-	TRBJ2-5	TRBD2	CASRGLAEETQYF	TGTGCCAGCCGAGGGCTAGCGGAAGAGACCCAGTACTTC
TRBV7-2	-	TRBJ2-7	TRBD2	CASSSGTSGTSGPSYEQYF	TGTGCCAGCAGCTCGGGGACTAGCGGAACATCCGGACCCTCCTACGAGCAGTACTTC
TRBV15	-	TRBJ2-5	TRBD1	CATSSGQGRTQYF	TGTGCCACCAGCAGTGGACAGGGTCGGACCCAGTACTTC
TRBV28	-	TRBJ2-1	-	CASSFSGEQFF	TGTGCCAGCAGTTTCTCGGGTGAGCAGTTCTTC
TRBV6-6	-	TRBJ1-3	-	CASSFQGKDTIYF	TGTGCCAGCAGTTTCCAGGGCAAGGACACCATATATTTT
TRBV19	once	TRBJ1-1	TRBD1	CASSIGHAGGNTEAFF	TGTGCCAGTAGTATAGGTCATGCAGGGGGCAACACTGAAGCTTTCTTT
TRBV4-3	-	TRBJ2-7	TRBD2	CASNQNSGRSYEQYF	TGCGCCAGCAACCAGAATAGCGGGAGATCCTACGAGCAGTACTTC